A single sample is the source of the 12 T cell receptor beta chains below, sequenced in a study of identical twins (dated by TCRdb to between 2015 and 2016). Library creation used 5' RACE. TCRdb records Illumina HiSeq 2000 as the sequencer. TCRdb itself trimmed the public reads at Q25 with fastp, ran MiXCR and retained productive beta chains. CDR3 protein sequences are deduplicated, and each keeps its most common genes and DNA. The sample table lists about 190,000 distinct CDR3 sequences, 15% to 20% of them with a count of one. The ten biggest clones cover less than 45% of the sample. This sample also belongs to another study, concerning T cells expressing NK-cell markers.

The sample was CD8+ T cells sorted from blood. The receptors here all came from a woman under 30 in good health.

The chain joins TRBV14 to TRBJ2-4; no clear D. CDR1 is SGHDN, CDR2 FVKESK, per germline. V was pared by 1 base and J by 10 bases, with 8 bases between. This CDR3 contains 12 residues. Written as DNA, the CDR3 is TGTGCCAGCAGCCAAGTCGCTGGGATTCAGTACTTC. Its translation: CASSQVAGIQYF.

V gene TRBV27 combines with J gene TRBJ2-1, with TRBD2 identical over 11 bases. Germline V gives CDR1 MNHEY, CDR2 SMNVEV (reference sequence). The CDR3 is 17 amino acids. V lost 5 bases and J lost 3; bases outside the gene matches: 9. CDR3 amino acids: CASSTPLLAGVYNEQFF. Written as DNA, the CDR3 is TGTGCCAGCAGTACCCCCCTACTAGCGGGGGTCTACAATGAGCAGTTCTTC.

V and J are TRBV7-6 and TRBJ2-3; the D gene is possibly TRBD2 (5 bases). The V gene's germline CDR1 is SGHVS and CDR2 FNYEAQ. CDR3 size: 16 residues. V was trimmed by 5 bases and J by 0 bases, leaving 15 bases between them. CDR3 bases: TGTGCCAGCAGCGTGGGAGCGGAACCGAGCACAGATACGCAGTATTTT. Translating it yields CASSVGAEPSTDTQYF.

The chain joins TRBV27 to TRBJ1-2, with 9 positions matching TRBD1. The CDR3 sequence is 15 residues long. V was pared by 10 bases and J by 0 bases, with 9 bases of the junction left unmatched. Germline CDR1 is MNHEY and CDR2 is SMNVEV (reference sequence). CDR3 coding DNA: TGTGCCACCGGAGGGACAGGGACAACTAACTATGGCTACACCTTC. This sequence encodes CATGGTGTTNYGYTF.

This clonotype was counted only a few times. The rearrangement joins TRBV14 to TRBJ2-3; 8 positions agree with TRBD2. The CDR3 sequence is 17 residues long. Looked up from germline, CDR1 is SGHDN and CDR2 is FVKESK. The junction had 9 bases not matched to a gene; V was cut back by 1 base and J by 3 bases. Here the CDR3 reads CASSQAGGRGVTDTQYF. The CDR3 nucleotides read TGTGCCAGCAGCCAAGCAGGAGGGCGGGGGGTTACAGATACGCAGTATTTT. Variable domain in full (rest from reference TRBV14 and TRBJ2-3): EAGVTQFPSHSVIEKGQTVTLRCDPISGHDNLYWYRRVMGKEIKFLLHFVKESKQDESGMPNNRFLAERTGGTYSTLKVQPAELEDSGVYFCASSQAGGRGVTDTQYFGPGTRLTVL.

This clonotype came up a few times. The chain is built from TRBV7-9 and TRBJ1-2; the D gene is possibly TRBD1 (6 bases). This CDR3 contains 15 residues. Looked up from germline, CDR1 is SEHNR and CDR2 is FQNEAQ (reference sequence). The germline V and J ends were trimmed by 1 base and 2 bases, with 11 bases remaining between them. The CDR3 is CASSLGSGDNYGYTF. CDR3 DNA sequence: TGTGCCAGCAGCTTAGGGTCAGGGGACAACTATGGCTACACCTTC.

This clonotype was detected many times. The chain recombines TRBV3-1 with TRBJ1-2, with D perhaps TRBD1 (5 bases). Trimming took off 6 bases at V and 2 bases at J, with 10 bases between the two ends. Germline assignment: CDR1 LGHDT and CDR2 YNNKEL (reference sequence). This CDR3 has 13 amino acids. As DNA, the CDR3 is TGTGCCAGCAGTCCAGGGTTAAACTATGGCTACACCTTC. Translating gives CASSPGLNYGYTF.

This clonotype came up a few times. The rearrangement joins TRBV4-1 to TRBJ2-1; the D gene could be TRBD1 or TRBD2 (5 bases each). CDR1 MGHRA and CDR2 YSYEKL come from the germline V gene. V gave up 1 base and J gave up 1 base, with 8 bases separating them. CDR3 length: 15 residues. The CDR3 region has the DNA TGCGCCAGCAGCCAAGTGGGGGTTTCCTACAATGAGCAGTTCTTC. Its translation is CASSQVGVSYNEQFF.

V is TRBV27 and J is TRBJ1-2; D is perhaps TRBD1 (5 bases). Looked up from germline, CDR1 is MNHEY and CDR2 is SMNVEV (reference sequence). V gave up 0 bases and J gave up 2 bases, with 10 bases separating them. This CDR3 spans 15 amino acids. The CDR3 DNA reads TGTGCCAGCAGTTTATCGAGCAGGGCGAACTATGGCTACACCTTC. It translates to CASSLSSRANYGYTF.

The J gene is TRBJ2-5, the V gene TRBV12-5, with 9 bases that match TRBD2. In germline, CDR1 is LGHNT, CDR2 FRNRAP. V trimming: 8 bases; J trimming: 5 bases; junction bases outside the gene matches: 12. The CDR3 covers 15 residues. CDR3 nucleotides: TGTGCTAGTCGCGCCCCAGCGGGAGGAATTGAGACCCAGTACTTC. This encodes CASRAPAGGIETQYF.

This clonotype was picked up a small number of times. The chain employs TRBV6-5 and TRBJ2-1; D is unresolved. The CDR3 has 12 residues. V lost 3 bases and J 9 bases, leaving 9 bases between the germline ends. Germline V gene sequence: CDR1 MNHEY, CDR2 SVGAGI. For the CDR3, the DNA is TGTGCCAGCAGTTATTCAGGTTTTGAGCAGTTCTTC. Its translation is CASSYSGFEQFF.

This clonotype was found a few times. CDR3 residues: CASSLGAVLGANYEQYF. CDR3 nucleotides: TGTGCCAGCAGCTTAGGGGCGGTTTTGGGAGCCAACTACGAGCAGTACTTC. The chain links TRBV11-2 to TRBJ2-7; D is possibly TRBD2 (5 bases). The CDR3 runs to 17 residues. Germline V gene lookup returns CDR1 SGHAT and CDR2 FQNNGV. V was clipped by 1 base and J by 3 bases, with 19 bases between them.